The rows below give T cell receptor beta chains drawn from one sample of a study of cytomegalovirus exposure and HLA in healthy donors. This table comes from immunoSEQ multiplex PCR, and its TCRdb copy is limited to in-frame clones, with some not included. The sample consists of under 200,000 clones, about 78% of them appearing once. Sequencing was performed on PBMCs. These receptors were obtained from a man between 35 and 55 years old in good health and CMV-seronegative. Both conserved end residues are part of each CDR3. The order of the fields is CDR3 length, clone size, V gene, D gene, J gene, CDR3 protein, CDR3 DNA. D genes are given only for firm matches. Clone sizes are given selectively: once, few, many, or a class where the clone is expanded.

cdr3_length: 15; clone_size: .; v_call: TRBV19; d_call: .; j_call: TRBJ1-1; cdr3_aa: CASSYLDRKNTEAFF; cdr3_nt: TGTGCCAGTAGTTACCTGGACAGAAAAAACACTGAAGCTTTCTTT
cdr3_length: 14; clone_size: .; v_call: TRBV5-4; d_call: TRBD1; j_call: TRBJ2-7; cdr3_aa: CASSVSGTAYEQYF; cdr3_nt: TGTGCCAGCAGCGTGTCGGGGACAGCCTACGAGCAGTACTTC
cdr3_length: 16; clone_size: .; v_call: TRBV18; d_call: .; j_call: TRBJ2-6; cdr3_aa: CASSPLTDSGANVLTF; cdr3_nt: TGTGCCAGCTCACCATTGACAGACTCTGGGGCCAACGTCCTGACTTTC
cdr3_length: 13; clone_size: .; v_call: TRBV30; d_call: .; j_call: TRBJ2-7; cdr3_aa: CAWSVSGSYEQYF; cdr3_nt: TGTGCCTGGAGTGTTAGCGGCTCCTACGAGCAGTACTTC
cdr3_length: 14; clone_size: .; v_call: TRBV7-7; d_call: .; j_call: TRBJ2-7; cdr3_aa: CASSPNREAYEQYF; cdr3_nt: TGTGCCAGCAGCCCAAACAGGGAAGCGTACGAGCAGTACTTC
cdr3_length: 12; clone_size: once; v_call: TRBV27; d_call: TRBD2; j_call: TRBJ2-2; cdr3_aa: CASSFGGRELFF; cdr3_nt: TGTGCCAGCAGTTTCGGGGGGAGGGAGCTGTTTTTT
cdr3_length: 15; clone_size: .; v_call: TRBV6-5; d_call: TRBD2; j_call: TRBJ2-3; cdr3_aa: CASSLNSGNTDTQYF; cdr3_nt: TGTGCCAGCAGCCTAAATAGCGGGAACACAGATACGCAGTATTTT
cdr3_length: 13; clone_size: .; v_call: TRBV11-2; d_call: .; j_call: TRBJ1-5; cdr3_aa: CASSLRGHQPQHF; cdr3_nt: TGTGCCAGCAGCTTGCGGGGGCACCAGCCCCAGCATTTT
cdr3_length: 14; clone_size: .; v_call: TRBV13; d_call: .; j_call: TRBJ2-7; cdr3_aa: CASSSFDGDYEQYF; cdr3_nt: TGTGCCAGCAGCTCCTTCGACGGAGATTACGAGCAGTACTTC
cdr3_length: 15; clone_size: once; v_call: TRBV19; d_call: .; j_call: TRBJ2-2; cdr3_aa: CASSIPTSGAGELFF; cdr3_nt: TGTGCCAGTAGTATTCCCACTAGTGGGGCCGGGGAGCTGTTTTTT
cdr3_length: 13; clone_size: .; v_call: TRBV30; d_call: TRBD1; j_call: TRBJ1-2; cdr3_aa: CAWSVRGRSGYTF; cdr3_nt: TGTGCCTGGAGTGTAAGGGGGCGGAGTGGCTACACCTTC
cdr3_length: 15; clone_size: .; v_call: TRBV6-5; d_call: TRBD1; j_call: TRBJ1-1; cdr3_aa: CASRRGTGRNTEAFF; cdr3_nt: TGTGCCAGCAGGAGAGGGACAGGGCGGAACACTGAAGCTTTCTTT
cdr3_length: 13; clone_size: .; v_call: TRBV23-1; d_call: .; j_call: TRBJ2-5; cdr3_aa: CASSQPEQETQYF; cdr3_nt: TGCGCCAGCAGTCAACCGGAGCAAGAGACCCAGTACTTC
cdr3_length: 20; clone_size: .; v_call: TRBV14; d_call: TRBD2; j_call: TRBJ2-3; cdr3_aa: CASSQDFGLAGGRGTDTQYF; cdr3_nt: TGTGCCAGCAGCCAAGATTTCGGGCTAGCGGGAGGAAGGGGCACAGATACGCAGTATTTT
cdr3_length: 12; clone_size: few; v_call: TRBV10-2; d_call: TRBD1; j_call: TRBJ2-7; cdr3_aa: CASSEQGDEQYF; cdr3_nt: TGCGCCAGCAGTGAGCAGGGGGACGAGCAGTACTTC
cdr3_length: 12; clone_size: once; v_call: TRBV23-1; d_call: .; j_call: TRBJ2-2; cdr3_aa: CAPQRNTGELFF; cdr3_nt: TGCGCCCCACAAAGAAACACCGGGGAGCTGTTTTTT
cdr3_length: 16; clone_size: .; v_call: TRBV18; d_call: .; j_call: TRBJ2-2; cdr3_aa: CASSPSPQGRTGELFF; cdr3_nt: TGTGCCAGCTCACCTTCCCCACAGGGACGGACCGGGGAGCTGTTTTTT
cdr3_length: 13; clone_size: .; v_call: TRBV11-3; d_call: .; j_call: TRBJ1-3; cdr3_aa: CASTTGRGNTIYF; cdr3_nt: TGTGCCAGCACTACAGGGCGTGGAAACACCATATATTTT
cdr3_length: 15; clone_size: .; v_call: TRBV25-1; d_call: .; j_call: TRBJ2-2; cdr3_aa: CASSESDSYTGELFF; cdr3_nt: TGTGCCAGCAGTGAATCGGACAGCTACACCGGGGAGCTGTTTTTT
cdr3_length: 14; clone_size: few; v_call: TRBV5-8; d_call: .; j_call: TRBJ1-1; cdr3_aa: CASNHRGSGTEAFF; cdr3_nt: TGTGCCAGCAACCACCGAGGGAGTGGGACTGAAGCTTTCTTT
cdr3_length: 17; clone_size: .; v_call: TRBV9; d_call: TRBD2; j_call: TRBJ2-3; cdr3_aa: CASSVPLAGGPLDTQYF; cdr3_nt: TGTGCCAGCAGCGTCCCACTAGCGGGGGGCCCTCTGGATACGCAGTATTTT
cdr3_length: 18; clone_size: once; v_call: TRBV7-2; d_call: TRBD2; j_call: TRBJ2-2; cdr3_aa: CASSLGLAGAKLTGELFF; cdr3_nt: TGTGCCAGCAGCTTGGGACTAGCGGGAGCGAAACTCACCGGGGAGCTGTTTTTT
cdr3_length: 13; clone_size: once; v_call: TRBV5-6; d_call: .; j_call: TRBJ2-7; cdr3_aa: CASSLVRENEQYF; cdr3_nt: TGTGCCAGCAGCTTGGTCCGGGAGAACGAGCAGTACTTC
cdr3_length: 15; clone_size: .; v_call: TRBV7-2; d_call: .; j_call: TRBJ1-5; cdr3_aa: CASSLWGGADQPQHF; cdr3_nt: TGTGCCAGCAGCTTATGGGGAGGGGCAGATCAGCCCCAGCATTTT
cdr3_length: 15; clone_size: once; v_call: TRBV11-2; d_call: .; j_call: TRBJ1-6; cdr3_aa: CASSFRGSYNSPLHF; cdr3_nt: TGTGCCAGCAGCTTTAGGGGGTCATATAATTCACCCCTCCACTTT
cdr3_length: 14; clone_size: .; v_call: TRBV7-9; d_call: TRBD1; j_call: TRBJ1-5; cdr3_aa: CASSLGTGRQPQHF; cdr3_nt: TGTGCCAGCAGCTTAGGGACAGGCCGTCAGCCCCAGCATTTT
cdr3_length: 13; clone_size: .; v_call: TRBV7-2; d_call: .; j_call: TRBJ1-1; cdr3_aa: CASSRTEYTEAFF; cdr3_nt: TGTGCCAGCAGCCGGACAGAGTACACTGAAGCTTTCTTT
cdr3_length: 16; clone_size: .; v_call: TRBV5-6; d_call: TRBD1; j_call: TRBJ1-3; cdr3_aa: CASSLTGTGGFNTIYF; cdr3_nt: TGTGCCAGCAGCTTGACCGGGACAGGGGGCTTTAACACCATATATTTT
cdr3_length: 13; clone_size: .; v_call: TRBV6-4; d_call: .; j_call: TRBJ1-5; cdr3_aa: CASRRPLCQPQHF; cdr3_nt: TGTGCCAGCAGGCGCCCCCTATGTCAGCCCCAGCATTTT
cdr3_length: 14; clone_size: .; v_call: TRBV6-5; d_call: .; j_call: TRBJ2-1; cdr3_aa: CASSYGGPYNEQFF; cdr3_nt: TGTGCCAGCAGTTACGGAGGACCCTACAATGAGCAGTTCTTC
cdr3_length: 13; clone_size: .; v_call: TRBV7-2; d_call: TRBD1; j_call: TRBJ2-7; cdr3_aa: CASSQDRVHEQYF; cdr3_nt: TGTGCCAGCAGCCAGGACAGGGTCCACGAGCAGTACTTC
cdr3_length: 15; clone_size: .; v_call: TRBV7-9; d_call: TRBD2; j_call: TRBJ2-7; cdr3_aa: CASSRGTSGGYEQYF; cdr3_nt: TGTGCCAGCAGCCGCGGGACTAGCGGGGGCTACGAGCAGTACTTC
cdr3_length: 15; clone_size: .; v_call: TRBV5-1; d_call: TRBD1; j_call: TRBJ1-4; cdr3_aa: CASSLGTGDNEKLFF; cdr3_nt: TGCGCCAGCAGCTTGGGGACAGGGGATAATGAAAAACTGTTTTTT
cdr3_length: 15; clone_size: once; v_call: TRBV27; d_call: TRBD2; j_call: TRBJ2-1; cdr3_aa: CASSLLAGGSSEQFF; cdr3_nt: TGTGCCAGCAGTTTATTAGCGGGAGGGAGCAGTGAGCAGTTCTTC